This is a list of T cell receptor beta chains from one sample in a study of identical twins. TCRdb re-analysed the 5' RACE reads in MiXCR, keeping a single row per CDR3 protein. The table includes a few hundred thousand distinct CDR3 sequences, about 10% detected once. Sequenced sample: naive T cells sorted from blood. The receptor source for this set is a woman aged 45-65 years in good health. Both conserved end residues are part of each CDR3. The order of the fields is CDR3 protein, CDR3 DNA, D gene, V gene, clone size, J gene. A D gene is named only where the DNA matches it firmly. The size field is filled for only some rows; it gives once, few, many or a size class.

CDR3 protein: CASSQGLKRFWKQYF
CDR3 DNA: TGTGCCAGCAGCCAAGGGTTGAAGCGGTTCTGGAAGCAGTACTTC
D gene: .
V gene: TRBV3-1
clone size: .
J gene: TRBJ2-7

CDR3 protein: CASSFGGKRDEQYF
CDR3 DNA: TGTGCCAGCAGTTTCGGAGGGAAACGAGACGAGCAGTACTTC
D gene: .
V gene: TRBV12-3/TRBV12-4
clone size: .
J gene: TRBJ2-7

CDR3 protein: CSARVITNTGELFF
CDR3 DNA: TGCAGTGCTAGAGTTATCACCAACACCGGGGAGCTGTTTTTT
D gene: .
V gene: TRBV20-1
clone size: few
J gene: TRBJ2-2

CDR3 protein: CASSLAGVRGDEKLFF
CDR3 DNA: TGCGCCAGCAGCTTGGCCGGAGTACGGGGAGATGAAAAACTGTTTTTT
D gene: .
V gene: TRBV5-1
clone size: many
J gene: TRBJ1-4

CDR3 protein: CASSLQGGYEQYF
CDR3 DNA: TGTGCCAGCAGTTTACAGGGGGGCTACGAGCAGTACTTC
D gene: .
V gene: TRBV27
clone size: .
J gene: TRBJ2-7

CDR3 protein: CSVLDTEAFF
CDR3 DNA: TGCAGCGTTCTCGACACTGAAGCTTTCTTT
D gene: .
V gene: TRBV29-1
clone size: .
J gene: TRBJ1-1

CDR3 protein: CASSLQLAGSSYEQYF
CDR3 DNA: TGCGCCAGCAGCTTGCAGCTAGCGGGGAGCTCCTACGAGCAGTACTTC
D gene: TRBD2
V gene: TRBV5-1
clone size: .
J gene: TRBJ2-7

CDR3 protein: CAISEERYEQYF
CDR3 DNA: TGTGCCATCAGTGAGGAGAGGTACGAGCAGTACTTC
D gene: .
V gene: TRBV10-3
clone size: many
J gene: TRBJ2-7

CDR3 protein: CASSFANRETNEQFF
CDR3 DNA: TGTGCCAGCAGCTTTGCCAACAGGGAAACTAATGAGCAGTTCTTC
D gene: .
V gene: TRBV13
clone size: .
J gene: TRBJ2-1

CDR3 protein: CAIGGANTGELFF
CDR3 DNA: TGTGCCATCGGGGGGGCCAACACCGGGGAGCTGTTTTTT
D gene: TRBD2
V gene: TRBV24-1
clone size: few
J gene: TRBJ2-2

CDR3 protein: CASSLVGGSYEQYF
CDR3 DNA: TGTGCCAGCAGCTTAGTAGGGGGCAGCTACGAGCAGTACTTC
D gene: TRBD1
V gene: TRBV11-2
clone size: few
J gene: TRBJ2-7

CDR3 protein: CASSYGTGPFYNEQFF
CDR3 DNA: TGTGCCAGCAGTTACGGGACAGGGCCTTTCTACAATGAGCAGTTCTTC
D gene: TRBD1
V gene: TRBV6-5
clone size: few
J gene: TRBJ2-1

CDR3 protein: CASSLSNRGGYEQYF
CDR3 DNA: TGTGCCAGCAGTTTATCGAACCGGGGGGGCTACGAGCAGTACTTC
D gene: TRBD2
V gene: TRBV27
clone size: .
J gene: TRBJ2-7

CDR3 protein: CASSLEASGWYNEQFF
CDR3 DNA: TGTGCCAGCAGTTTAGAGGCTAGCGGGTGGTACAATGAGCAGTTCTTC
D gene: TRBD2
V gene: TRBV12-3/TRBV12-4
clone size: few
J gene: TRBJ2-1

CDR3 protein: CASSRWETNTGELFF
CDR3 DNA: TGTGCCAGCAGTCGGTGGGAGACGAACACCGGGGAGCTGTTTTTT
D gene: .
V gene: TRBV25-1
clone size: .
J gene: TRBJ2-2

CDR3 protein: CASSYSTAAQIGNEQFF
CDR3 DNA: TGTGCCAGCAGTTACTCGACAGCGGCCCAAATAGGTAATGAGCAGTTCTTC
D gene: .
V gene: TRBV6-2/TRBV6-3
clone size: few
J gene: TRBJ2-1

CDR3 protein: CASSVGQNPDTQYF
CDR3 DNA: TGTGCCAGCAGCGTGGGGCAGAACCCAGATACGCAGTATTTT
D gene: .
V gene: TRBV7-9
clone size: .
J gene: TRBJ2-3

CDR3 protein: CASRLISTDTQYF
CDR3 DNA: TGTGCCAGCAGGTTAATATCCACAGATACGCAGTATTTT
D gene: .
V gene: TRBV27
clone size: many
J gene: TRBJ2-3

CDR3 protein: CATSDRTGKSLYEQYF
CDR3 DNA: TGTGCCACCAGTGATCGTACAGGGAAATCCCTCTACGAGCAGTACTTC
D gene: .
V gene: TRBV24-1
clone size: .
J gene: TRBJ2-7

CDR3 protein: CASRIRGRPNTGELFF
CDR3 DNA: TGTGCCAGCAGGATCAGGGGGCGCCCGAACACCGGGGAGCTGTTTTTT
D gene: TRBD1
V gene: TRBV5-5
clone size: .
J gene: TRBJ2-2

CDR3 protein: CASSLDTGTEAFF
CDR3 DNA: TGTGCCAGCAGCTTAGATACAGGGACTGAAGCTTTCTTT
D gene: .
V gene: TRBV7-9
clone size: many
J gene: TRBJ1-1

CDR3 protein: CASSSEGVPFEQFF
CDR3 DNA: TGCGCCAGCAGCTCGGAGGGTGTCCCGTTTGAGCAGTTCTTC
D gene: .
V gene: TRBV5-1
clone size: .
J gene: TRBJ2-1

CDR3 protein: CASSQVADTQYF
CDR3 DNA: TGTGCCAGCAGCCAAGTCGCAGATACGCAGTATTTT
D gene: .
V gene: TRBV3-1
clone size: few
J gene: TRBJ2-3

CDR3 protein: CSVAAIVGGRTDTQYF
CDR3 DNA: TGCAGCGTTGCGGCGATCGTTGGCGGGAGAACAGATACGCAGTATTTT
D gene: TRBD2
V gene: TRBV29-1
clone size: many
J gene: TRBJ2-3

CDR3 protein: CASSGTHEGTQYF
CDR3 DNA: TGTGCCAGCAGCGGGACTCACGAGGGGACCCAGTACTTC
D gene: .
V gene: TRBV2
clone size: many
J gene: TRBJ2-5

CDR3 protein: CASSLDRTSLQYF
CDR3 DNA: TGTGCCAGCAGCTTAGACCGGACTAGTTTGCAGTACTTC
D gene: TRBD2
V gene: TRBV7-8
clone size: .
J gene: TRBJ2-7

CDR3 protein: CSARGLAGGDEQYF
CDR3 DNA: TGCAGTGCGCGTGGACTAGCGGGAGGTGACGAGCAGTACTTC
D gene: TRBD2
V gene: TRBV20-1
clone size: .
J gene: TRBJ2-7

CDR3 protein: CASSLLSGNYGYTF
CDR3 DNA: TGTGCCAGCAGCTTATTATCAGGGAACTATGGCTACACCTTC
D gene: .
V gene: TRBV7-9
clone size: many
J gene: TRBJ1-2

CDR3 protein: CASSLLLAGGHIGQYF
CDR3 DNA: TGCGCCAGCAGCCTCCTCTTAGCGGGAGGCCATATTGGGCAGTACTTC
D gene: TRBD2
V gene: TRBV5-1
clone size: many
J gene: TRBJ2-7

CDR3 protein: CAITEDGAGVGEQYF
CDR3 DNA: TGTGCCATCACCGAAGATGGGGCCGGGGTTGGCGAGCAGTACTTC
D gene: .
V gene: TRBV10-3
clone size: few
J gene: TRBJ2-7